The sequence of this T cell receptor (beta chain) was determined in a study of naive and memory T cell subsets. Overall study findings and caveats: Clonotypes here are unpaired alpha or beta chain sequences.

The CDR3 extends over 14 amino acids. CDR1 is MNHNS, CDR2 SASEGT, per germline. V lost 6 bases, J lost 7 bases, and 9 bases stayed unmatched. The beta constant-region primer was an equimolar mix of two oligonucleotides covering TRBC1 and TRBC2. Nested alpha and beta constant-region primers with the SP2 primer drove four PCR rounds on ligated cDNA. TCRdb passed the UMI-ligation and nested PCR reads through MiXCR, listing each CDR3 protein once. Seen here are tens of thousands of distinct CDR3 sequences, roughly 8.2% observed once, and the top ten hold 22%. This clonotype came up many times. Its antigen is currently unknown.

The sequenced material came from central memory CD8+ T cells from blood. The chain recombines TRBV6-1 with TRBJ1-5, with 7 nucleotides matching TRBD1. The source of this sequence is a human donor in good health. CDR3 amino acids: CASSLTGFEQPQHF. As DNA, the CDR3 is TGTGCCAGCAGCCTGACAGGGTTTGAGCAGCCCCAGCATTTT.